Listed below are T cell receptor beta chains from one sample, sequenced in a study of T cell repertoires in cytomegalovirus infection. TCRdb redid the calling of the reads with MiXCR, one entry per CDR3 protein. The sample has some 700,000 distinct CDR3 sequences; 35% to 40% are singletons. The sequenced material came from PBMCs. These receptors all come from a human donor in good health (CMV status not recorded). Some clones in this sample may be carry-over from other donors' samples. Each CDR3 is given with its conserved first and last residue. A D gene is named only where the DNA matches it firmly.

j_gene | d_gene | v_gene | CDR3aa
TRBJ2-3 | TRBD1 | TRBV27 | CASSDPGQTTDTQYF
TRBJ2-7 | - | TRBV28 | CASSGTGTSLPREQYF
TRBJ1-3 | - | TRBV13 | CASSITTSGGNTIYF
TRBJ1-5 | - | TRBV27 | CASSSYFQGSSQPQHF
TRBJ1-5 | - | TRBV15 | CATSRARWGLGNQPQHF
TRBJ1-1 | - | TRBV5-3 | CASSQLQGNTEAFF
TRBJ1-2 | - | TRBV19 | CASSPWQGTGYGYTF
TRBJ2-3 | - | TRBV29-1 | CSVGWGRTDTQYF
TRBJ1-1 | TRBD1 | TRBV12-3/TRBV12-4 | CASKQGGGLEAFF
TRBJ1-1 | - | TRBV4-1 | CASSRPFTSNTEAFF
TRBJ2-1 | - | TRBV2 | CASNRLASNEQFF
TRBJ1-3 | - | TRBV6-2/TRBV6-3 | CASRSQGNGNTIYF
TRBJ2-7 | TRBD2 | TRBV12-3/TRBV12-4 | CASSRQPFRRGGTYEQYF
TRBJ2-7 | - | TRBV7-2 | CASSLSFREYEQYF
TRBJ2-4 | - | TRBV6-6 | CASSGQGWNIQYF
TRBJ1-4 | TRBD1 | TRBV28 | CASKGQGGEKLFF
TRBJ2-7 | - | TRBV5-5 | CASSSQGQRSYEQSF
TRBJ2-1 | - | TRBV11-3 | CASSPGQRFYNEQFF
TRBJ1-6 | TRBD1 | TRBV9 | CASSGTGAYNSPLHF
TRBJ2-2 | - | TRBV5-6 | CASSLVLVDTGELFF
TRBJ1-5 | - | TRBV19 | CASRTYSPSNQPQHF
TRBJ1-4 | - | TRBV6-1 | CASRAPQVPPLF
TRBJ2-1 | - | TRBV20-1 | CSASLARNEQFF
TRBJ2-1 | TRBD2 | TRBV7-2 | CASSPDSGIQFF
TRBJ2-2 | - | TRBV29-1 | CSVSRGGNTGELFF
TRBJ2-3 | - | TRBV6-1 | CASTSRPTSTDTQYF
TRBJ2-4 | - | TRBV14 | CASSQADAAKNIQYF
TRBJ1-3 | TRBD1 | TRBV12-3/TRBV12-4 | CASSPGQGSGNTIYF
TRBJ2-2 | TRBD2 | TRBV7-8 | CASSPTSGRTGELFF
TRBJ1-1 | - | TRBV7-6 | CASSFTTGTEDFF
TRBJ1-1 | TRBD1 | TRBV28 | CASRPGQGHLGTEAFF
TRBJ2-3 | - | TRBV27 | CASSPRRKSTDTQYF
TRBJ1-5 | TRBD1 | TRBV7-8 | CASSLATGQGFNQPQHF
TRBJ2-1 | TRBD1 | TRBV12-3/TRBV12-4 | CASSLTPTGDEQFF
TRBJ1-4 | - | TRBV3-1 | CASSQAAATNEKLFF
TRBJ2-3 | - | TRBV7-8 | CASSPVDTQYF
TRBJ2-5 | TRBD1 | TRBV4-1 | CASSHLTGVSQETQYF
TRBJ1-1 | - | TRBV19 | CASSMSGEDTEAFF
TRBJ1-2 | TRBD1 | TRBV28 | CASSLSGRGRDYGYTF
TRBJ2-2 | - | TRBV5-6 | CASSLDSFAGELFF
TRBJ2-5 | TRBD2 | TRBV7-8 | CARRGFSGNQETQYF
TRBJ2-7 | - | TRBV7-9 | CASSGADISSYEQYF
TRBJ1-5 | - | TRBV5-4 | CASSPGRERNQPQHF
TRBJ2-7 | - | TRBV7-2 | CASSLGLGEYYEQYF